A selection of T cell receptor beta chains follows, all from one sample in a study of CD8+ T cells in alopecia areata. Only in-frame clones appear in the TCRdb table, and some are missing; sequencing was by immunoSEQ multiplex PCR. The table has about 270,000 clones, around three fifths seen once. The material sequenced was CD4+ T cells sorted from blood, taken at week 52, from a patient treated with tofacitinib. The receptors were gathered from a human donor with alopecia areata. The CDR3 runs from the conserved cysteine through the conserved F or W. Each record gives: V gene, clone size, D gene, J gene, CDR3 protein, CDR3 DNA. The D gene is left open where the match is weak. A clone size is listed for some rows: how often the clone was seen (once, few, many), or a class if it is expanded.

TRBV14,few,TRBD2,TRBJ2-7,CASSQRTRGGYEQYF,TGTGCCAGCAGCCAACGCACACGGGGGGGTTACGAGCAGTACTTC
TRBV5-1,-,-,TRBJ1-2,CASRQGEANYGYTF,TGCGCCAGCAGACAGGGCGAAGCTAACTATGGCTACACCTTC
TRBV2,-,-,TRBJ1-2,CASSAQGANYGYTF,TGTGCCAGCAGCGCGCAAGGGGCGAACTATGGCTACACCTTC
TRBV4-3,few,-,TRBJ1-2,CASSQEGTSDRDGYTF,TGCGCCAGCAGCCAAGAAGGGACATCCGATCGTGATGGCTACACCTTC
TRBV6-5,-,-,TRBJ1-1,CASSVGPNTEAFF,TGTGCCAGCAGTGTGGGGCCTAACACTGAAGCTTTCTTT
TRBV30,-,-,TRBJ1-6,CAWSVHSNSPLHF,TGTGCCTGGAGTGTACACAGCAATTCACCCCTCCACTTT
TRBV29-1,-,TRBD1,TRBJ2-7,CSVYDRDEQYF,TGCAGCGTCTATGACAGGGACGAGCAGTACTTC
TRBV5-1,-,-,TRBJ1-1,CASSPQWAGGTEAFF,TGCGCCAGCAGCCCTCAATGGGCGGGAGGGACTGAAGCTTTCTTT
TRBV29-1,-,TRBD1,TRBJ2-5,CSVRTGQETQYF,TGCAGCGTGCGGACAGGGCAAGAGACCCAGTACTTC
TRBV29-1,-,TRBD1,TRBJ1-1,CSVGGQGAREAFF,TGCAGCGTTGGAGGACAGGGGGCGCGTGAAGCTTTCTTT
TRBV29-1,few,-,TRBJ2-3,CSVDGTPSTDTQYF,TGCAGCGTTGACGGGACGCCCAGCACAGATACGCAGTATTTT
TRBV10-3,few,-,TRBJ2-5,CASKLEETQYF,TGTGCCAGCAAACTTGAGGAGACCCAGTACTTC
TRBV15,-,-,TRBJ1-1,CATSRDLGRAEAFF,TGTGCCACCAGCAGAGATTTGGGCAGGGCTGAAGCTTTCTTT
TRBV5-6,-,-,TRBJ2-5,CASSPRDAIYQETQYF,TGTGCCAGCAGCCCCCGGGACGCTATCTACCAAGAGACCCAGTACTTC
TRBV15,-,TRBD1,TRBJ2-5,CATSRGRGDRVGETQYF,TGTGCCACCAGCAGAGGCCGCGGGGACAGGGTGGGAGAGACCCAGTACTTC
TRBV7-2,few,-,TRBJ1-1,CASSLFNSNTEAFF,TGTGCCAGCAGCTTATTCAACTCGAACACTGAAGCTTTCTTT
TRBV27,-,TRBD1,TRBJ2-5,CASSPRTGSEETQYF,TGTGCCAGCAGTCCGAGGACAGGTTCGGAGGAGACCCAGTACTTC
TRBV30,-,-,TRBJ1-5,CAWAGTQDQPQHF,TGTGCCTGGGCCGGGACACAAGATCAGCCCCAGCATTTT
TRBV5-1,-,-,TRBJ1-2,CASSSGRDGAGYTF,TGCGCCAGCAGCTCGGGCCGGGACGGGGCTGGCTACACCTTC
TRBV2,-,-,TRBJ2-1,CASAVGGADEQFF,TGTGCCAGCGCTGTCGGGGGCGCGGATGAGCAGTTCTTC
TRBV29-1,-,-,TRBJ2-5,CSVEQGEAETQYF,TGCAGCGTTGAGCAGGGCGAAGCTGAGACCCAGTACTTC
TRBV6-5,-,TRBD1,TRBJ1-5,CASRQGNQPQHF,TGTGCCAGCAGACAGGGGAATCAGCCCCAGCATTTT
TRBV7-8,-,-,TRBJ1-1,CASLANRERYTEAFF,TGTGCCAGCCTCGCAAACAGGGAGCGATACACTGAAGCTTTCTTT
TRBV29-1,-,-,TRBJ1-2,CSVEDPTLFGPKDGYTF,TGCAGCGTTGAAGATCCGACTTTGTTTGGGCCCAAGGATGGCTACACCTTC
TRBV30,few,TRBD2,TRBJ2-5,CAWSEGLAGGPETQYF,TGTGCCTGGAGTGAGGGACTAGCGGGGGGGCCGGAGACCCAGTACTTC
TRBV29-1,-,-,TRBJ2-5,CSVRGVGETQYF,TGCAGCGTACGCGGGGTGGGAGAGACCCAGTACTTC
TRBV10-3,-,-,TRBJ1-5,CAISEGGGNQPQHF,TGTGCCATCAGTGAGGGAGGGGGCAATCAGCCCCAGCATTTT
TRBV23-1,few,-,TRBJ2-7,CASSQTIMGDHYEQYF,TGCGCCAGCAGTCAAACAATCATGGGAGATCACTACGAGCAGTACTTC
TRBV30,-,-,TRBJ2-7,CAWSGLSTGSYEQYF,TGTGCCTGGAGTGGCCTGAGTACGGGGTCCTACGAGCAGTACTTC
TRBV23-1,-,-,TRBJ1-4,CASGTFSSTNEKLFF,TGCGCCAGCGGGACGTTCTCCTCAACTAATGAAAAACTGTTTTTT
TRBV15,-,-,TRBJ2-2,CATSRVGDTGELFF,TGTGCCACCAGCAGAGTTGGTGACACCGGGGAGCTGTTTTTT
TRBV10-3,few,-,TRBJ1-6,CAISLSRDGYSPLHF,TGTGCCATCAGTCTATCCCGGGACGGTTATTCACCCCTCCACTTT
TRBV4-2,medium-sized,-,TRBJ2-3,CASSQAGDTQYF,TGTGCCAGCAGCCAAGCAGGAGATACGCAGTATTTT
TRBV2,-,-,TRBJ2-3,CASSEGGRSTDTQYF,TGTGCCAGCAGTGAAGGCGGCAGGAGCACAGATACGCAGTATTTT
TRBV4-1,-,-,TRBJ1-5,CASSQNPGQPQHF,TGCGCCAGCAGCCAAAACCCCGGGCAGCCCCAGCATTTT
TRBV4-2,-,-,TRBJ1-6,CASSQNRVTNSPLHF,TGTGCCAGCAGCCAAAACAGGGTCACGAATTCACCCCTCCACTTT
TRBV7-2,-,-,TRBJ2-3,CASSRGADTQYF,TGTGCCAGCAGCCGAGGAGCAGATACGCAGTATTTT
TRBV5-1,-,-,TRBJ2-1,CASTNRDSGFYNEQFF,TGCGCCAGCACCAACCGGGACTCTGGTTTCTACAATGAGCAGTTCTTC
TRBV27,few,-,TRBJ1-2,CASRPGRLSYGYTF,TGTGCCAGCAGGCCGGGACGGTTAAGCTATGGCTACACCTTC